What follows are 8 T cell receptor beta chains derived from one specimen sequenced in a study of radiation and T cells in renal cell carcinoma. The data were produced by immunoSEQ multiplex PCR, yet TCRdb's version contains in-frame clones alone and is incomplete. The sample shows approximately 140,000 clones, around 78% of them seen only once. Time point indicated: baseline pretreatment blood. Treatment noted: 15 Gy SBRT to primary tumor, nephrectomy 4 weeks later. This specimen consisted of blood, obtained from a patient whose treatment included radiotherapy and nephrectomy. The receptors were sampled from a woman between 50 and 59 years old with renal cell carcinoma.

V and J are TRBV7-9 and TRBJ1-1; TRBD1 aligns across 8 bases. Germline trimming cut 2 bases from V and 9 bases from J; bases unmatched to any gene: 8. The CDR3 has 14 residues. Germline-derived CDR1 and CDR2 are SEHNR and FQNEAQ (reference sequence). CDR3 in amino acids: CASSLLSPGGKAFF. The CDR3 DNA sequence: TGTGCCAGCAGCTTATTGTCGCCAGGGGGCAAAGCTTTCTTT. Full variable domain (outside the CDR3, taken from reference TRBV7-9 and TRBJ1-1): DTGVSQNPRHKITKRGQNVTFRCDPISEHNRLYWYRQTLGQGPEFLTYFQNEAQLEKSRLLSDRFSAERPKGSFSTLEIQRTEQGDSAMYLCASSLLSPGGKAFFGQGTRLTVV.

The chain joins TRBV6-1 to TRBJ1-1, with TRBD1 as a possible D gene (5 bases). Between the trimmed V and J ends, which lost 3 bases and 6 bases, there was a span of 14 bases. The CDR3 extends over 14 amino acids. The V gene's germline CDR1 is MNHNS and CDR2 SASEGT. CDR3: CASSDRDPHPEAFF. The CDR3 nucleotides read TGTGCCAGCAGTGACCGGGACCCTCACCCTGAAGCTTTCTTT.

This clone has only one observation. The rearrangement joins TRBV5-1 to TRBJ2-1; D not certain. Trimming took 0 bases from V and 2 from J, leaving 9 bases between them. The CDR3 is 15 residues long. Germline CDR1 reads SGHRS; CDR2 reads YFSETQ. CDR3 amino acids: CASSLGSTAYNEQFF. The CDR3 DNA is TGCGCCAGCAGCTTGGGGTCTACCGCCTACAATGAGCAGTTCTTC.

This chain joins TRBV18 and TRBJ1-1; 11 bases are shared with TRBD1. The germline V gene has CDR1 KGHSH and CDR2 LQKENI. The CDR3 runs 14 residues. J lost 5 bases, V lost 8 bases, and 7 bases had no gene match. CDR3 in DNA: TGTGCCAGCCTTAGAGGACAGGGGGCAACTGAAGCTTTCTTT. Translation gives CASLRGQGATEAFF.

This rearrangement joins TRBV2 to TRBJ1-1; D unresolved. The germline V gene encodes CDR1 SNHLY and CDR2 FYNNEI. V was pared by 6 bases and J by 1 base, with 15 bases between. The CDR3 covers 15 residues. The CDR3 is CASSITRAGNTEAFF. The CDR3 region has the DNA TGTGCCAGCAGCATCACCCGGGCGGGGAACACTGAAGCTTTCTTT.

V is TRBV6-6 and J is TRBJ1-4; D not certain. CDR1 MNHNY and CDR2 SVGAGI come from the germline V gene (reference sequence). Trimming shortened V by 5 bases and J by 2 bases, and 12 bases separated the two germline ends. CDR3 length: 15 residues. CDR3 loop: CASSQLVGTNEKLFF. The DNA for the CDR3 is TGTGCCAGCAGTCAGCTGGTAGGGACTAATGAAAAACTGTTTTTT.

The chain is built from TRBV30 and TRBJ2-2; D is possibly TRBD1 or TRBD2 (5 bases each). The germline V gene encodes CDR1 GTSNPN and CDR2 SVGIG (reference sequence). CDR3 length equals 15 residues. V gave up 4 bases and J gave up 5 bases, with 17 bases separating them. The CDR3 nucleotides read TGTGCCTGGATCCCCCCCGGGGCTAGGACCGGGGAGCTGTTTTTT. Amino acids: CAWIPPGARTGELFF.

The chain joins TRBV5-4 to TRBJ1-2; TRBD1 is a possible D gene (5 bases). V lost 0 bases and J lost 4, with 19 bases in between. In germline, CDR1 is SGHNT, CDR2 YYREEE (reference sequence). The length of the CDR3 is 17 residues. Written as DNA, the CDR3 is TGTGCCAGCAGCTTGGCCGGAGGGGAGTATCTTGGCTATGGCTACACCTTC. It translates to CASSLAGGEYLGYGYTF. The full variable domain, in which reference TRBV5-4 and TRBJ1-2 provide the parts outside the CDR3, is ETGVTQSPTHLIKTRGQQVTLRCSSQSGHNTVSWYQQALGQGPQFIFQYYREEENGRGNFPPRFSGLQFPNYSSELNVNALELDDSALYLCASSLAGGEYLGYGYTFGSGTRLTVV.